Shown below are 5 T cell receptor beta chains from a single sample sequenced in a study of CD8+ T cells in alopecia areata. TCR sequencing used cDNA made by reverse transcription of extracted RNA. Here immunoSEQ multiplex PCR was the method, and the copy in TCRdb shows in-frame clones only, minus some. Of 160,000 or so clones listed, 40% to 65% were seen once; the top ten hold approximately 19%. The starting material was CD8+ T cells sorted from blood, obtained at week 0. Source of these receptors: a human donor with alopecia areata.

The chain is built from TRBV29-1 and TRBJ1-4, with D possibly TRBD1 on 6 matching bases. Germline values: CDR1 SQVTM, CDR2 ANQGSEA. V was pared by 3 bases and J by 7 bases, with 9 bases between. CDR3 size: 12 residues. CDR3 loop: CSVEEQGEKLFF. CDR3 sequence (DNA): TGCAGCGTTGAGGAACAGGGTGAAAAACTGTTTTTT.

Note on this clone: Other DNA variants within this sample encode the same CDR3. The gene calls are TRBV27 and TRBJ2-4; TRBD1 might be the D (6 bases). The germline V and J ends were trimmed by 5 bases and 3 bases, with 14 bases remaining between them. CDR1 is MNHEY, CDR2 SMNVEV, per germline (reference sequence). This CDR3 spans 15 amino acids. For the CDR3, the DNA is TGTGCCAGCAGTCCCCGGGTAGGGGGCAAAAACATTCAGTACTTC. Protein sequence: CASSPRVGGKNIQYF.

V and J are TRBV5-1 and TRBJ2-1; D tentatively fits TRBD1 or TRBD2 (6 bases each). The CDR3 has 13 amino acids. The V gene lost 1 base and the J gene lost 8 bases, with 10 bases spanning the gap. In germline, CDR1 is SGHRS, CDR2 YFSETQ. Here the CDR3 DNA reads TGCGCCAGCAGCTTGACAGGGACTGATGAGCAGTTCTTC. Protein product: CASSLTGTDEQFF.

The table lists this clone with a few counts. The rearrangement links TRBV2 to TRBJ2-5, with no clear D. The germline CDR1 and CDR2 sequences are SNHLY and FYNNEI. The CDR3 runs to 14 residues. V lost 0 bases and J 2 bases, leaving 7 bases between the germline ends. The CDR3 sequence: CASSEAYRQETQYF. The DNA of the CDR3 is TGTGCCAGCAGTGAAGCATACAGACAAGAGACCCAGTACTTC.

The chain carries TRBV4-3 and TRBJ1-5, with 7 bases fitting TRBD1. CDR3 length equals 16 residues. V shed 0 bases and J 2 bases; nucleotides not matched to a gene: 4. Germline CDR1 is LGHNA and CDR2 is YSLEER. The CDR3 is CASSQERDSGNQPQHF. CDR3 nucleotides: TGCGCCAGCAGCCAAGAGCGGGACAGTGGCAATCAGCCCCAGCATTTT.